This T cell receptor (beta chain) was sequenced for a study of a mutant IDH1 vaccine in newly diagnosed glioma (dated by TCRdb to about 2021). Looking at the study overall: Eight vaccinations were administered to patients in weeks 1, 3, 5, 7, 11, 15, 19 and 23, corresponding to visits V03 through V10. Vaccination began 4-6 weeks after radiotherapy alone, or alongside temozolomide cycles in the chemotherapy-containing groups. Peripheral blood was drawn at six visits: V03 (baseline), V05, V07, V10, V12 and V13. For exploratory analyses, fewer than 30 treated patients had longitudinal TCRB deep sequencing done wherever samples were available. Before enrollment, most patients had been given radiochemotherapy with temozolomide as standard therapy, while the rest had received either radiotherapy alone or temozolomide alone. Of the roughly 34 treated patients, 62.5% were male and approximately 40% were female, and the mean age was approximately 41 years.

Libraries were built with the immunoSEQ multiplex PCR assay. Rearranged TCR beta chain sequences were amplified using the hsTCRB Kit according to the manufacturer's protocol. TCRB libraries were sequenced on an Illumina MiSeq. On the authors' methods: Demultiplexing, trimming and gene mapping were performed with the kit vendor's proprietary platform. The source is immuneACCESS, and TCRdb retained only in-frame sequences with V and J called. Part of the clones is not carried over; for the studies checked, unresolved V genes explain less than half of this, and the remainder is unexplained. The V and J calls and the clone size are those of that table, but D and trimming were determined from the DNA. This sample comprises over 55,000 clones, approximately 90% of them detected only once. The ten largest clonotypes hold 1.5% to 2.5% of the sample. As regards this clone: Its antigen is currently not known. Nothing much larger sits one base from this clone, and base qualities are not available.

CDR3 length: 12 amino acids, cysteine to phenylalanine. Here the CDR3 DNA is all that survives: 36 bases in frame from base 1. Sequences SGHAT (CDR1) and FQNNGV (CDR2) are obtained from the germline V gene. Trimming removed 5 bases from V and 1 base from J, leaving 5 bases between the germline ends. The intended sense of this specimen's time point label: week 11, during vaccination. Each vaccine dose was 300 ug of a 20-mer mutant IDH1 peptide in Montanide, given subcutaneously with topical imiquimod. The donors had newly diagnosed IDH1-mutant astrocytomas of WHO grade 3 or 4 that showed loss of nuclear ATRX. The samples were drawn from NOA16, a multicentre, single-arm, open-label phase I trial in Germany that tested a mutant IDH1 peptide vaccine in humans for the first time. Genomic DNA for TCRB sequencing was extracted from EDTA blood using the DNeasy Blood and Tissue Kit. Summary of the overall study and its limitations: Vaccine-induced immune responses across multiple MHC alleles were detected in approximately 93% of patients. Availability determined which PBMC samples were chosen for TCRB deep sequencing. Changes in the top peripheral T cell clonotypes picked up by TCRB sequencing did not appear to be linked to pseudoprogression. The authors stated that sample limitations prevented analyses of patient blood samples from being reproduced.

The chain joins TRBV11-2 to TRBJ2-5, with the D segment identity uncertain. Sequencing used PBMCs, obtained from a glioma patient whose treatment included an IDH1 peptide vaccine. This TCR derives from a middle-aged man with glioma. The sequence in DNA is TGTGCCAGCAGCCTCCCCCAAGAGACCCAGTACTTC. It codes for CASSLPQETQYF. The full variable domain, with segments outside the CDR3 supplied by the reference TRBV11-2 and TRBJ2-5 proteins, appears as EAGVAQSPRYKIIEKRQSVAFWCNPISGHATLYWYQQILGQGPKLLIQFQNNGVVDDSQLPKDRFSAERLKGVDSTLKIQPAKLEDSAVYLCASSLPQETQYFGPGTRLLVL.